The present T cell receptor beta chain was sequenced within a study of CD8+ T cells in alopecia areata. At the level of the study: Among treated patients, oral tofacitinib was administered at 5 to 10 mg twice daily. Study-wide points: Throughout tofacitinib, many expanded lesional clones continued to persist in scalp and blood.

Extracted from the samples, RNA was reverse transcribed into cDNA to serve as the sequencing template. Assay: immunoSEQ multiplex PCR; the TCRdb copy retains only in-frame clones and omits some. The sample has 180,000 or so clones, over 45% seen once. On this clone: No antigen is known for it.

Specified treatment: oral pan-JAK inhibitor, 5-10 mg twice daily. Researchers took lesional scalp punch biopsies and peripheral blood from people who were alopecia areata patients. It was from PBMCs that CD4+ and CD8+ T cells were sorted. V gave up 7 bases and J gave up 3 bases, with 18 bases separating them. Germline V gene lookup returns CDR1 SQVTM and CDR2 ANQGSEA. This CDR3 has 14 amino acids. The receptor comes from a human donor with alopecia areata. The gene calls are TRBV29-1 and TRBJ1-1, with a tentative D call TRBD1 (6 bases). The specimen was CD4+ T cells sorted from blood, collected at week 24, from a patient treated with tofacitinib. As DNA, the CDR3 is TGCAGCGCTTCTCTAGACAGGTATTACACTGAAGCTTTCTTT. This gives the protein CSASLDRYYTEAFF. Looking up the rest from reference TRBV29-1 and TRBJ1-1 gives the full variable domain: SAVISQKPSRDICQRGTSLTIQCQVDSQVTMMFWYRQQPGQSLTLIATANQGSEATYESGFVIDKFPISRPNLTFSTLTVSNMSPEDSSIYLCSASLDRYYTEAFFGQGTRLTVV.